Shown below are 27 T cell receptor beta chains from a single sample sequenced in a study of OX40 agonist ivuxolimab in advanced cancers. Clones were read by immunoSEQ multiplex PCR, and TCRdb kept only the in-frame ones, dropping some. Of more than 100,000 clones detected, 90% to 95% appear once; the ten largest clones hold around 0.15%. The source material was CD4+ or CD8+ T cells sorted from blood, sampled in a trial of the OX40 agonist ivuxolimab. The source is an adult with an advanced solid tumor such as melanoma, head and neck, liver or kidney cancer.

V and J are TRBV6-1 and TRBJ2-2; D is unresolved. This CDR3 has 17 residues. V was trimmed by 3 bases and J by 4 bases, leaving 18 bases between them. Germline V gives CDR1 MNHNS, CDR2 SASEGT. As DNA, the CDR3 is TGTGCCAGCAGTGATAGGCTGGGGAACGAACGCACCGGGGAGCTGTTTTTT. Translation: CASSDRLGNERTGELFF.

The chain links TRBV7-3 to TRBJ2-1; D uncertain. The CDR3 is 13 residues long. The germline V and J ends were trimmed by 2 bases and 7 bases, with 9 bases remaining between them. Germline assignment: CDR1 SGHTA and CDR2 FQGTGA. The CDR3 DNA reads TGTGCCAGCAGCTTAGGCTCTAGAAATGAGCAGTTCTTC. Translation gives CASSLGSRNEQFF. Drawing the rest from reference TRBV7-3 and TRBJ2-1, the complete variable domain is GAGVSQTPSNKVTEKGKYVELRCDPISGHTALYWYRQSLGQGPEFLIYFQGTGAADDSGLPNDRFFAVRPEGSVSTLKIQRTERGDSAVYLCASSLGSRNEQFFGPGTRLTVL.

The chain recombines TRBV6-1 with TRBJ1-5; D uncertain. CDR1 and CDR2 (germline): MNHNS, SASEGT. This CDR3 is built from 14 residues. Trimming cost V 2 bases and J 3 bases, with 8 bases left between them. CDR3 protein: CASSEQPYNQPQHF. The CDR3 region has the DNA TGTGCCAGCAGTGAACAGCCATACAATCAGCCCCAGCATTTT.

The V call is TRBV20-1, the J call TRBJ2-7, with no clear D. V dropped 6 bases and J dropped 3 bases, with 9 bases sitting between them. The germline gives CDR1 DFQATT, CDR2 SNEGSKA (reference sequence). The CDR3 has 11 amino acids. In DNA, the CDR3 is TGCAGTGCCACTGGGGACTACGAGCAGTACTTC. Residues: CSATGDYEQYF.

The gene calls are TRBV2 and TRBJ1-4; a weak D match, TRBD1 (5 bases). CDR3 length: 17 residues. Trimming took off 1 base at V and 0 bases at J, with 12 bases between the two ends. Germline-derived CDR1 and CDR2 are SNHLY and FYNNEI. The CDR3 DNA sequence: TGTGCCAGCAGTGAAGAGGGGATCAGTGCAACTAATGAAAAACTGTTTTTT. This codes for CASSEEGISATNEKLFF.

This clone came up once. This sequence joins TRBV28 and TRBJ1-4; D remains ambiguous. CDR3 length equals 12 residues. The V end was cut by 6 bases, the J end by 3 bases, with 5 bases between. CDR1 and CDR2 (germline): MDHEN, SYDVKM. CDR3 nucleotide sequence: TGTGCCAGCAGGAGCGCTAATGAAAAACTGTTTTTT. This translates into CASRSANEKLFF.

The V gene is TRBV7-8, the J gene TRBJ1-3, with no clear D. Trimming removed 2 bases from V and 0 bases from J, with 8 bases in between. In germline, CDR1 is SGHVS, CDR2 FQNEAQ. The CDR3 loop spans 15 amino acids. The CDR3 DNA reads TGTGCCAGCAGCTTATCTTGGGACTCTGGAAACACCATATATTTT. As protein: CASSLSWDSGNTIYF.

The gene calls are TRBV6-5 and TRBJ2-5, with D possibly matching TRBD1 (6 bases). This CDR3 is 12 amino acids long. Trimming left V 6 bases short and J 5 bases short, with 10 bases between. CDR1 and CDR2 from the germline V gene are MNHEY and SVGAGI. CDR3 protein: CASRSQGETQYF. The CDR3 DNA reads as TGTGCCAGCAGGAGTCAGGGGGAGACCCAGTACTTC.

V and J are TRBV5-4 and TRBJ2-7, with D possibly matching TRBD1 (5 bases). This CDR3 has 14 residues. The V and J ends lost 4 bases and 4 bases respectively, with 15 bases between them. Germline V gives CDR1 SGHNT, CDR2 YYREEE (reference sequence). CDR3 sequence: CASSRSAGRYEQYF. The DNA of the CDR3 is TGTGCCAGCAGCCGGAGTGCAGGGCGGTACGAGCAGTACTTC.

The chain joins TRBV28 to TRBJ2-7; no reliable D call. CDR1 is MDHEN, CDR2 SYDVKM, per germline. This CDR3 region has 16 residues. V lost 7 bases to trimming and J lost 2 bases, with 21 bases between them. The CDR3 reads CASTSSPGLTTYEQYF. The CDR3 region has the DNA TGTGCCAGCACCTCCTCCCCGGGTCTAACGACCTACGAGCAGTACTTC.

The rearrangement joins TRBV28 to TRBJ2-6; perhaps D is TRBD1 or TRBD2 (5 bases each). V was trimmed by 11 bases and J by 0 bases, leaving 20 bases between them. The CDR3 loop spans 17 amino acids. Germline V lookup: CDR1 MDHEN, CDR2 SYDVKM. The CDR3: CAADTGAVRSGANVLTF. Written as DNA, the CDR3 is TGTGCCGCCGACACCGGGGCAGTCCGCTCTGGGGCCAACGTCCTGACTTTC.

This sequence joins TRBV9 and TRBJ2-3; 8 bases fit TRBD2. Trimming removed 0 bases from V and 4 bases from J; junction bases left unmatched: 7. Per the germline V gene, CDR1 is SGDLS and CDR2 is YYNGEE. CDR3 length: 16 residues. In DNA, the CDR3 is TGTGCCAGCAGCGTAGGTTTGCGGGGGGCCGCAGATACGCAGTATTTT. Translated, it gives CASSVGLRGAADTQYF.

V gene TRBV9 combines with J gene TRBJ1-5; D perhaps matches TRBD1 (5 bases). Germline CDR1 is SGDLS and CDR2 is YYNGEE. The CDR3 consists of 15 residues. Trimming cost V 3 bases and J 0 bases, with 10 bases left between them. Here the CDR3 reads CASSAGHDSNQPQHF. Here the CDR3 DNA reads TGTGCCAGCAGCGCTGGACACGATAGCAATCAGCCCCAGCATTTT.

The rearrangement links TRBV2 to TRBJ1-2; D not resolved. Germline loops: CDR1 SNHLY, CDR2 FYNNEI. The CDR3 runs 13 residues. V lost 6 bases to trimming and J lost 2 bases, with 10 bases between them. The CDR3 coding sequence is TGTGCCAGCAGGCTCAATCAGAACTATGGCTACACCTTC. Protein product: CASRLNQNYGYTF.

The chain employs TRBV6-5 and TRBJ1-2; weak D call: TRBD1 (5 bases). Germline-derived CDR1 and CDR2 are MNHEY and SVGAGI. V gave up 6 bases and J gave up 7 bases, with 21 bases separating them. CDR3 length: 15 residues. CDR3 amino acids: CASSPGTRGGGGYTF. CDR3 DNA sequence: TGTGCCAGCAGCCCCGGGACCCGCGGGGGAGGTGGCTACACCTTC.

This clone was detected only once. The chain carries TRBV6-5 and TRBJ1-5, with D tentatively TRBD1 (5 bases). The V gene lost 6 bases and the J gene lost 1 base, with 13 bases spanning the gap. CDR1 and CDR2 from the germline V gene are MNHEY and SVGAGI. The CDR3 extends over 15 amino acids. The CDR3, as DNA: TGTGCCAGCAGGACCAAAGGGGAGAGCAATCAGCCCCAGCATTTT. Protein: CASRTKGESNQPQHF.

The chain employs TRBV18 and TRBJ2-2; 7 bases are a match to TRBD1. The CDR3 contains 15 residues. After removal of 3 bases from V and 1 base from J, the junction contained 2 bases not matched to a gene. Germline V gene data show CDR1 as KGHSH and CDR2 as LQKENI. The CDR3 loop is CASSPDRMNTGELFF. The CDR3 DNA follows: TGTGCCAGCTCACCGGACAGGATGAACACCGGGGAGCTGTTTTTT.

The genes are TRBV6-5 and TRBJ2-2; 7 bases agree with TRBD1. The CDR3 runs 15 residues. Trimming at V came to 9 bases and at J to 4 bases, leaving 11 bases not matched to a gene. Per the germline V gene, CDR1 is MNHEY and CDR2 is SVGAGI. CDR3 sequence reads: CASQKTGLLTGELFF. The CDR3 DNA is TGTGCCAGTCAAAAGACAGGGTTGCTCACCGGGGAGCTGTTTTTT.

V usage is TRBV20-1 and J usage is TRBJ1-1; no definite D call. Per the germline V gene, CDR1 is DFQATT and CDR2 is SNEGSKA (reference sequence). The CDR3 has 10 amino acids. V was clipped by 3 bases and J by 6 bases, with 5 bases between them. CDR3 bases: TGCAGTGCTAGTAGGTCTGAAGCTTTCTTT. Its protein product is CSASRSEAFF.

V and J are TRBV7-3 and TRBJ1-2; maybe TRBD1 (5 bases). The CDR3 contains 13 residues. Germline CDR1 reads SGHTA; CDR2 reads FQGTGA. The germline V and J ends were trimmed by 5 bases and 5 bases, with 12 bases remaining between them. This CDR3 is CASSPTDGYGYTF. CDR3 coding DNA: TGTGCCAGCAGCCCGACAGACGGTTATGGCTACACCTTC.

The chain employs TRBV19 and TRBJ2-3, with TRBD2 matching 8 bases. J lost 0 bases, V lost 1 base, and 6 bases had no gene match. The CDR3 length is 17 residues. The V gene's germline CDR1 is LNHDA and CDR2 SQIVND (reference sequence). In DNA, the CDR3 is TGTGCCAGTAGTATAGGGGTAGGCGGGAGGAGCACAGATACGCAGTATTTT. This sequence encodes CASSIGVGGRSTDTQYF.

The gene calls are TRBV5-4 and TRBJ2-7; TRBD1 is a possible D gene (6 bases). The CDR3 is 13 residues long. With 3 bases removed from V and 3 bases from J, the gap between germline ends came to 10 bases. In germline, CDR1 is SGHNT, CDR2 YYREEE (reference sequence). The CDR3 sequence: CASSSDSRYEQYF. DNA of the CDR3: TGTGCCAGCAGCTCGGACAGCCGCTACGAGCAGTACTTC.

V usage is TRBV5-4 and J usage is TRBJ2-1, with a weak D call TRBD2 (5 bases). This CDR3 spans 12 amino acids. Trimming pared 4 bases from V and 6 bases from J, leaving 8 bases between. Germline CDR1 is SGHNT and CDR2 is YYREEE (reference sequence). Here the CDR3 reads CASSPEGNEQFF. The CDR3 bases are TGTGCCAGCAGCCCCGAGGGCAATGAGCAGTTCTTC.

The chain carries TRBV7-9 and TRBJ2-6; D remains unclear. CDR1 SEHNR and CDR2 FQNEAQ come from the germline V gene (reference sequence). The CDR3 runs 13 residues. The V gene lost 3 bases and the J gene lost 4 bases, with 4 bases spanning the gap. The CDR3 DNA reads TGTGCCAGCAGCTTGGTGGGGGCCAACGTCCTGACTTTC. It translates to CASSLVGANVLTF.

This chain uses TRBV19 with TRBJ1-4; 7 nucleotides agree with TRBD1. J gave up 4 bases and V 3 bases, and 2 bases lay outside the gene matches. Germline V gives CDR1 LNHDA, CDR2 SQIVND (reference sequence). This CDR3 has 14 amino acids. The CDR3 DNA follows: TGTGCCAGTAGTATCGGGACAGTTAATGAAAAACTGTTTTTT. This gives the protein CASSIGTVNEKLFF.

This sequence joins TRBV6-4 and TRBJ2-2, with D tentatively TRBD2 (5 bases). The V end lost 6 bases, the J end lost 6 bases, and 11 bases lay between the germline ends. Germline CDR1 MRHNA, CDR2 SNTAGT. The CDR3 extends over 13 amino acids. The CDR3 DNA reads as TGTGCCAGCAGAATGACCGGGGCCGGGGAGCTGTTTTTT. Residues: CASRMTGAGELFF.

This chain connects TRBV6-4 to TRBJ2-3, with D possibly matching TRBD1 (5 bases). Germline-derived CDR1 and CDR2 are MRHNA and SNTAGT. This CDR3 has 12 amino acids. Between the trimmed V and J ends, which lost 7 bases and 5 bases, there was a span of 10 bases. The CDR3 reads CASISQGDTQYF. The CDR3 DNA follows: TGTGCCAGCATAAGTCAGGGAGATACGCAGTATTTT.